This T cell receptor beta chain appears in the sequencing data of a study of a mutant IDH1 vaccine in newly diagnosed glioma. At the level of the study: Treated patients had a mean age of 40.4 years and an approximately 62% male, around 38% female split. Every participant had undergone radiotherapy, temozolomide, or both before, and most underwent both.

Assay used: immunoSEQ multiplex PCR; TCRdb lists only in-frame clones, some missing. The sample has 99,000 or so clones, roughly 90% seen once; the top ten hold roughly 0.58%. The V gene end was trimmed by 10 bases and the J gene end by 4 bases; junction bases not matched to a gene: 10. There are 14 residues in the CDR3. CDR1 is LNHDA, CDR2 SQIVND, per germline (reference sequence). Time point given: baseline, week 1 (first vaccination visit). Documented treatment: pre-vaccination baseline after standard-of-care therapy. Donor diagnoses consisted of new WHO grade 3 or 4 IDH1-mutant, ATRX-lost astrocytomas.

Sequencing was performed on PBMCs, taken from a glioma patient treated with radiotherapy, temozolomide or both. This TCR was recovered from a woman in her 50s with glioma. The chain recombines TRBV19 with TRBJ1-5; 7 bases map to TRBD1. The CDR3 loop is CATQTGNENQPQHF. The CDR3 DNA is TGTGCCACCCAGACAGGGAACGAAAATCAGCCCCAGCATTTT.